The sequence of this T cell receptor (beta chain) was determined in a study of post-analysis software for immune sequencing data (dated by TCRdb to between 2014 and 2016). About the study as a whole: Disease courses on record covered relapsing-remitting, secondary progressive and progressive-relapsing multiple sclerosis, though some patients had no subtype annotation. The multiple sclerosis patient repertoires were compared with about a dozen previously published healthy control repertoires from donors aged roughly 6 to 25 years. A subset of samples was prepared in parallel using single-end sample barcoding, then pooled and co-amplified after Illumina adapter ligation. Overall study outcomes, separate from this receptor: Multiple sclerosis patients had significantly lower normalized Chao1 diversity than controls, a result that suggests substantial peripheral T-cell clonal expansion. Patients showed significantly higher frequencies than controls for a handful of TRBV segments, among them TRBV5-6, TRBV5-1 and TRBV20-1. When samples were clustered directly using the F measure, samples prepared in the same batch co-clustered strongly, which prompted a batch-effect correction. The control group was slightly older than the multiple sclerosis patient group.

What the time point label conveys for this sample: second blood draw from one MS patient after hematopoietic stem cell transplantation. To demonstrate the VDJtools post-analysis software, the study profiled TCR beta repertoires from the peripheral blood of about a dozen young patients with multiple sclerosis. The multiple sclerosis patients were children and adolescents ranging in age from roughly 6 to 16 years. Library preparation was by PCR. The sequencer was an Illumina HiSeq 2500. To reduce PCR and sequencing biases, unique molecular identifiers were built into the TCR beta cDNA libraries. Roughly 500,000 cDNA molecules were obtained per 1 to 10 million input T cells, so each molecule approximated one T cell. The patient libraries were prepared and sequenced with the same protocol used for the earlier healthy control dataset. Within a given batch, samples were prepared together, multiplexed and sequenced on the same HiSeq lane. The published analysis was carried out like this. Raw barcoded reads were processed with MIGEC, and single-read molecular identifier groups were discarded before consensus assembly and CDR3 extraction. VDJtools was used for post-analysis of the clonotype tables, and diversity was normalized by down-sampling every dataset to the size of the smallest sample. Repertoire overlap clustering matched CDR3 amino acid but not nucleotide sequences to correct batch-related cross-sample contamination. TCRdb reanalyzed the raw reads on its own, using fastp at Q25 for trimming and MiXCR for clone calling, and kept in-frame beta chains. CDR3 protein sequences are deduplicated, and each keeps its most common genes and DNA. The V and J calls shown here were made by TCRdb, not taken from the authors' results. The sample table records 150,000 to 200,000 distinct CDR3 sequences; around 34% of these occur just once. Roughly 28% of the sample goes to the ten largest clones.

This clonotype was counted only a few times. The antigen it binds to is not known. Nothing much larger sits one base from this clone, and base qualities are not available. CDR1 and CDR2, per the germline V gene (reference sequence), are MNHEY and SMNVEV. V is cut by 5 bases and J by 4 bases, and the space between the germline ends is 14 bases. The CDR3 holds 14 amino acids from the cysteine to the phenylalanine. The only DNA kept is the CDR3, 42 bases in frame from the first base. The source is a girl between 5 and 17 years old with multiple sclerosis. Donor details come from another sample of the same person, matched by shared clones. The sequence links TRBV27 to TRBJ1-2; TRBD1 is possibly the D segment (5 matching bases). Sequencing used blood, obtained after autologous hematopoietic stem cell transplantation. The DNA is TGTGCCAGCAGTCCCCGGGGGGGAGGCTATGGCTACACCTTC. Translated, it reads CASSPRGGGYGYTF.